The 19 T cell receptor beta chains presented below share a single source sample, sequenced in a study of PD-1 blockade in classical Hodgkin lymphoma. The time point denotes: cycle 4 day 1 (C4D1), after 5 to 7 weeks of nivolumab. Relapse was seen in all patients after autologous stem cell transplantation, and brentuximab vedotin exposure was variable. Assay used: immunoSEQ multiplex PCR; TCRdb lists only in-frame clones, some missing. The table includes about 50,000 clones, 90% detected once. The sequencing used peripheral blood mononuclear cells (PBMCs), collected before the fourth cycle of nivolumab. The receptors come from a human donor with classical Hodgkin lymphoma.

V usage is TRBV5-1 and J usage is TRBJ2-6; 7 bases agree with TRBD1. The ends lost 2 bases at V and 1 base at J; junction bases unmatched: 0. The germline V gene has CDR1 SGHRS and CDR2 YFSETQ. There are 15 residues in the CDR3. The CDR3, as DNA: TGCGCCAGCAGCTTACAGGGGTCTGGGGCCAACGTCCTGACTTTC. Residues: CASSLQGSGANVLTF.

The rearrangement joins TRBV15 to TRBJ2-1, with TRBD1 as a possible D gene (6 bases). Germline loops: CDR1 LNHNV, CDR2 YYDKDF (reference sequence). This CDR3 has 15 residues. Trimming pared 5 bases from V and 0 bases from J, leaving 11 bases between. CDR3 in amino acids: CATSSQGNSYNEQFF. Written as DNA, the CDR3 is TGTGCCACCAGCTCGCAGGGGAACTCCTACAATGAGCAGTTCTTC.

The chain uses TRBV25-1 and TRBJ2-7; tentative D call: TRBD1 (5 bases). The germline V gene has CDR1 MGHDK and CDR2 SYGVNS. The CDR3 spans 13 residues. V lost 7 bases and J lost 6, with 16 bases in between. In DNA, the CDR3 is TGTGCCAGCACCCAAACCCAGGGCGGCGAGCAGTACTTC. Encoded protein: CASTQTQGGEQYF.

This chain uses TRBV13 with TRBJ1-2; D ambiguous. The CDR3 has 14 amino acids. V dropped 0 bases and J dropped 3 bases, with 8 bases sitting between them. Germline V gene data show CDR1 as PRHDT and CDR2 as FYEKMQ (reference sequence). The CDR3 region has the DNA TGTGCCAGCAGCTTAGGGGGAAGAGACTATGGCTACACCTTC. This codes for CASSLGGRDYGYTF.

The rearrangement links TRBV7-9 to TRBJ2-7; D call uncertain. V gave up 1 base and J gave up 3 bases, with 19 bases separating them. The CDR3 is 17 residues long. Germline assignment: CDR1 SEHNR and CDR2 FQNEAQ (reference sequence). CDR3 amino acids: CASSLEVPRASDYEQYF. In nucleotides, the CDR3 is TGTGCCAGCAGCTTAGAAGTCCCCCGAGCATCTGACTACGAGCAGTACTTC.

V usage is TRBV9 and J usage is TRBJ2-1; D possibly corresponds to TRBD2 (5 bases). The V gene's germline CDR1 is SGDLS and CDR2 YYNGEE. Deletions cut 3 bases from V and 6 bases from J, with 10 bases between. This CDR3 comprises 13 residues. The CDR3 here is CASSDSGFNEQFF. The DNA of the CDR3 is TGTGCCAGCAGCGACTCGGGGTTCAATGAGCAGTTCTTC. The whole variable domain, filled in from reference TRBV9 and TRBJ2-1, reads DSGVTQTPKHLITATGQRVTLRCSPRSGDLSVYWYQQSLDQGLQFLIQYYNGEERAKGNILERFSAQQFPDLHSELNLSSLELGDSALYFCASSDSGFNEQFFGPGTRLTVL.

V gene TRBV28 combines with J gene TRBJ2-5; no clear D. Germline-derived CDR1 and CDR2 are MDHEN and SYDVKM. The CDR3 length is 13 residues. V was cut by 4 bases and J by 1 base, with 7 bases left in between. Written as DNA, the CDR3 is TGTGCCAGCAGTTCGGTCCTCCAAGAGACCCAGTACTTC. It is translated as CASSSVLQETQYF.

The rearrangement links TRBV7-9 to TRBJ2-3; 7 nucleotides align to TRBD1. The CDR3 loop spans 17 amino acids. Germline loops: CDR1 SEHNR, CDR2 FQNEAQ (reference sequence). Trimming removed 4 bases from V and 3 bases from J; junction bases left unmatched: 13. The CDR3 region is CASSSTYRGRETDTQYF. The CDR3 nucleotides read TGTGCCAGCAGCTCCACCTACAGGGGACGTGAGACAGATACGCAGTATTTT.

CDR3 residues: CAWSVYGDQPQHF. CDR3 sequence (DNA): TGTGCCTGGAGTGTATACGGGGATCAGCCCCAGCATTTT. The chain is built from TRBV30 and TRBJ1-5; D gene ambiguous. The CDR3 runs to 13 residues. Germline CDR1 reads GTSNPN; CDR2 reads SVGIG (reference sequence). Trimming took off 0 bases at V and 5 bases at J, with 8 bases between the two ends. Variable domain in full (rest from reference TRBV30 and TRBJ1-5): SQTIHQWPATLVQPVGSPLSLECTVEGTSNPNLYWYRQAAGRGLQLLFYSVGIGQISSEVPQNLSASRPQDRQFILSSKKLLLSDSGFYLCAWSVYGDQPQHFGDGTRLSIL.

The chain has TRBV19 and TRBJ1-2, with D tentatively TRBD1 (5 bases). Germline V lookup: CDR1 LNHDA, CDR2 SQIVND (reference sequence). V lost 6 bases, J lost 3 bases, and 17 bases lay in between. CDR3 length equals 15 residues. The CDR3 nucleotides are TGTGCCAGTAGCCTAATGGAGGGGTGGGACTATGGCTACACCTTC. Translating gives CASSLMEGWDYGYTF.

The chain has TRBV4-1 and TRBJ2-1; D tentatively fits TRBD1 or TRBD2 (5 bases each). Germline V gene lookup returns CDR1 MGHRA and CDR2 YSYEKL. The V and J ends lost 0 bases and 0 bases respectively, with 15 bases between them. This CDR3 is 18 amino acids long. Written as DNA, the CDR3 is TGCGCCAGCAGCCAAGACCTGGACGGGGCGAGCTCCTACAATGAGCAGTTCTTC. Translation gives CASSQDLDGASSYNEQFF.

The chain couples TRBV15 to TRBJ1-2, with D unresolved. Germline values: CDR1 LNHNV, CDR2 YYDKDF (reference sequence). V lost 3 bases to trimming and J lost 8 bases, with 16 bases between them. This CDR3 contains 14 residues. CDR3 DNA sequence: TGTGCCACCAGCAGTGAAAGTGCACTGGAGGGCTACACCTTC. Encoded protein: CATSSESALEGYTF.

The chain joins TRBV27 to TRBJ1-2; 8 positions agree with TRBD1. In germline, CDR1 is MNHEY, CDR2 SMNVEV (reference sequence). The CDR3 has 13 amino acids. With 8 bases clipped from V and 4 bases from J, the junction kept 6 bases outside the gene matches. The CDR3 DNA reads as TGTGCCAGCGCGGACAGGGCGTTCTATGGCTACACCTTC. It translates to CASADRAFYGYTF.

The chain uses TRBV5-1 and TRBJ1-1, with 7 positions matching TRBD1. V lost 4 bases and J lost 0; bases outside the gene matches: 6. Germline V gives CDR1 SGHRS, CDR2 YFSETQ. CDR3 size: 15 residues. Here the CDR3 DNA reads TGCGCCAGCAGCGTACCGGGACAGATGAACACTGAAGCTTTCTTT. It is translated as CASSVPGQMNTEAFF.

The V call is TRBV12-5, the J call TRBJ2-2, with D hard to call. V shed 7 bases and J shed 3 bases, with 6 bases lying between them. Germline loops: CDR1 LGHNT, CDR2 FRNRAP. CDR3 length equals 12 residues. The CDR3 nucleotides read TGTGCTAGTGCTATAGACACCGGGGAGCTGTTTTTT. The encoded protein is CASAIDTGELFF.

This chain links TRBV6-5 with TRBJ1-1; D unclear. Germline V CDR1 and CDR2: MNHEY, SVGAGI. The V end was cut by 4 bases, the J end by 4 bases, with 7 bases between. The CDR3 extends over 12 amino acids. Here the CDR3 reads CASSFGGTEAFF. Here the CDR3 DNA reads TGTGCCAGCAGTTTTGGTGGCACTGAAGCTTTCTTT.

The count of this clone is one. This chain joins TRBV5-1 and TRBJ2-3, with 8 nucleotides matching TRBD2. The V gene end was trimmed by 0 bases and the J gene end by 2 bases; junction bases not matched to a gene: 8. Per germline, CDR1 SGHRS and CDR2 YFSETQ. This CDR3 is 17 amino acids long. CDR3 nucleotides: TGCGCCAGCAGCTTGGGCCCGGGACTAGGAGACACAGATACGCAGTATTTT. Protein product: CASSLGPGLGDTDTQYF.

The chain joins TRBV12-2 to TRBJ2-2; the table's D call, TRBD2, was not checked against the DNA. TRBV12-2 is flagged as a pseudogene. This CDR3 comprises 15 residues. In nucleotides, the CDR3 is TGTGCCAGCAGCCGACTAGCGGGAGGCACCGGGGAGCTGTTTTTT. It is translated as CASSRLAGGTGELFF.

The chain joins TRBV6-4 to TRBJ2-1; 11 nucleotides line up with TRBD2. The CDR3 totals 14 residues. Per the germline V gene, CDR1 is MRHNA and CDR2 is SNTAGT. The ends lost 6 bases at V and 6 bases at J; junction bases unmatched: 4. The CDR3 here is CASSAGLAGNEQFF. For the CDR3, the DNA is TGTGCCAGCAGCGCAGGACTAGCGGGCAATGAGCAGTTCTTC.